These 3 T cell receptor beta chains were all obtained from the same sample, sequenced in a study of T cell repertoires in cytomegalovirus infection. TCRdb ran MiXCR on the reads and lists one entry per CDR3 protein. Of about 260,000 distinct CDR3 sequences listed, roughly 13% were seen once; the top ten hold 8.5% to 9%. Sequencing was done on a sample of PBMCs. These receptors originate from a human donor in good health (CMV status not recorded). Some clones in this sample may be carry-over from other donors' samples.

This clonotype occurred many times. The V gene is TRBV7-9, the J gene TRBJ2-7; 10 positions match TRBD1. The CDR3 covers 15 residues. Germline V gene sequence: CDR1 SEHNR, CDR2 FQNEAQ (reference sequence). V shed 3 bases, J shed 2 bases, and the junction held 4 bases outside the gene matches. The CDR3 here is CASSFGTGAAYEQYF. CDR3 DNA: TGTGCCAGCAGCTTTGGGACAGGGGCGGCCTACGAGCAGTACTTC.

In its sample, this clonotype was seen a few times. J is TRBJ1-1 and V is TRBV6-2 or TRBV6-3, with D maybe TRBD1 (6 bases). V lost 4 bases and J 5 bases, leaving 17 bases between the germline ends. This CDR3 contains 15 residues. Per the germline V gene, CDR1 is MNHEY and CDR2 is SVGEGT. CDR3 sequence reads: CASSLGGGVGTEAFF. Here the CDR3 DNA reads TGTGCCAGCAGTTTAGGAGGGGGAGTCGGAACTGAAGCTTTCTTT.

V usage is TRBV20-1 and J usage is TRBJ2-1; D remains unclear. Germline CDR1 and CDR2: DFQATT and SNEGSKA (reference sequence). This CDR3 spans 13 amino acids. V was cut by 5 bases and J by 4 bases, with 12 bases left in between. The DNA for the CDR3 is TGCAGTGCTTTTAAGAGCTCATACAATGAGCAGTTCTTC. Its protein is CSAFKSSYNEQFF.